The next 20 T cell receptor beta chains were all read from a single sample in a study of metastatic and nonmetastatic thyroid tumors. TCRdb re-called the PCR reads through MiXCR. This table has around 25,000 clones, under 15% appearing once. Thyroid surgery had not been preceded by any treatment in any patient. Sample: blood. These receptors all stem from a female donor with papillary thyroid cancer or a benign thyroid nodule (not recorded which). Some clones in this sample may be carry-over from other donors' samples.

In its sample, this clone was seen many times. The chain has TRBV5-5 and TRBJ1-1; D gene ambiguous. There are 13 residues in the CDR3. Germline values: CDR1 SGHKS, CDR2 YYEKEE (reference sequence). V was pared by 1 base and J by 0 bases, with 4 bases between. In DNA, the CDR3 is TGTGCCAGCAGCTTGATATTGAACACTGAAGCTTTCTTT. Translation gives CASSLILNTEAFF.

This clone was observed at least ten times. The V call is TRBV5-6, the J call TRBJ1-1; D perhaps matches TRBD1 (5 bases). Trimming pared 4 bases from V and 0 bases from J, leaving 13 bases between. Germline CDR1 is SGHDT and CDR2 is YYEEEE. There are 15 residues in the CDR3. The CDR3 reads CASSPFGGLNTEAFF. CDR3 sequence (DNA): TGTGCCAGCAGCCCGTTTGGGGGTTTGAACACTGAAGCTTTCTTT.

By share of the sample, this clone is medium-sized. CDR3 residues: CASSYSRASGRPHEQYF. CDR3 bases: TGTGCCAGCAGTTACTCTAGGGCTAGCGGGAGGCCCCACGAGCAGTACTTC. The chain carries TRBV6-5 and TRBJ2-7, with 11 bases fitting TRBD2. Germline values: CDR1 MNHEY, CDR2 SVGAGI. The CDR3 sequence is 17 residues long. V was pared by 0 bases and J by 5 bases, with 9 bases of the junction left unmatched.

This clone was seen many times. The rearrangement uses TRBV3-1 and TRBJ1-6, with no clear D. V was clipped by 0 bases and J by 2 bases, with 11 bases between them. The germline CDR1 and CDR2 sequences are LGHDT and YNNKEL (reference sequence). This CDR3 comprises 17 residues. The CDR3 DNA is TGTGCCAGCAGCCAAGACGCTCAGGTGACCTATAATTCACCCCTCCACTTT. It codes for CASSQDAQVTYNSPLHF.

The table lists this clone with many counts. This chain connects TRBV28 to TRBJ1-1; D possibly corresponds to TRBD1 (6 bases). This CDR3 is built from 14 residues. Trimming pared 4 bases from V and 3 bases from J, leaving 12 bases between. The germline V gene encodes CDR1 MDHEN and CDR2 SYDVKM. The CDR3 is CASSYRQVDTEAFF. The CDR3 coding sequence is TGTGCCAGCAGTTATCGACAGGTTGACACTGAAGCTTTCTTT.

By frequency in the sample, this clone is medium-sized. V usage is TRBV6-1 and J usage is TRBJ2-2, with unresolved D. Germline lookup yields CDR1 MNHNS and CDR2 SASEGT. The CDR3 covers 13 residues. V was pared by 5 bases and J by 4 bases, with 8 bases between. CDR3 loop: CASSIDPTGELFF. The CDR3 DNA reads as TGTGCCAGCAGTATAGACCCCACCGGGGAGCTGTTTTTT.

This clone was picked up many times. The CDR3, as DNA: TGTGCCAGCCAACCAGGGCTGAACACTGAAGCTTTCTTT. Translating it yields CASQPGLNTEAFF. V usage is TRBV6-1 and J usage is TRBJ1-1, with a possible D match to TRBD1 (5 bases). The CDR3 covers 13 residues. From germline, CDR1 is MNHNS and CDR2 SASEGT. Trimming took 8 bases from V and 0 from J, leaving 10 bases between them.

This clone was counted between two and nine times. One end of the junction fails to match germline, which may point to a read error. V usage is TRBV6-2 or TRBV6-3 and J usage is TRBJ1-5; D is undetermined. The CDR3 extends over 12 amino acids. Germline V lookup: CDR1 MNHEY, CDR2 SVGEGT. The CDR3 DNA is TGTGCCAACAGTCCCGGGGTCAGTCCCCAGCATTTT. Its translation is CANSPGVSPQHF.

Concerning this clone: The junction differs from germline at one of its ends, possibly a read error. This chain joins TRBV19 and TRBJ2-3, with 9 bases lining up with TRBD1. The V gene's germline CDR1 is LNHDA and CDR2 SQIVND (reference sequence). The CDR3 is 16 residues long. CDR3 nucleotides: TGTGCCAGTGGTAAGGCGGGACAGGGAGGTGCAGATATGCAGTATTTT. Protein product: CASGKAGQGGADMQYF.

Many counts were recorded for this clone. The chain has TRBV11-2 and TRBJ1-1; 8 bases match TRBD1. Germline-derived CDR1 and CDR2 are SGHAT and FQNNGV. This CDR3 region has 11 residues. Trimming removed 6 bases from V and 7 bases from J; junction bases left unmatched: 1. The CDR3 DNA sequence: TGTGCCAGCAGGGACAGGGTTGAAGCTTTCTTT. Its protein is CASRDRVEAFF.

A few counts support this clone. The junction departs from the called germline gene at one end, perhaps through a read error. This chain joins TRBV6-1 and TRBJ2-1; D remains ambiguous. From germline, CDR1 is MNHNS and CDR2 SASEGT. The CDR3 runs 14 residues. This chain's CDR3 is CANSLPTWWNEQFF. Written as DNA, the CDR3 is TGTGCCAACAGTCTCCCGACATGGTGGAATGAGCAGTTCTTC.

Ten or more counts support this clone. The chain carries TRBV19 and TRBJ2-1; D not certain. The V gene's germline CDR1 is LNHDA and CDR2 SQIVND (reference sequence). Trimming pared 6 bases from V and 2 bases from J, leaving 5 bases between. CDR3 length: 12 amino acids. The CDR3 reads CASRGTYNEQFF. The CDR3, as DNA: TGTGCCAGTAGGGGAACCTACAATGAGCAGTTCTTC. The full variable domain, its missing parts supplied by reference TRBV19 and TRBJ2-1, is DGGITQSPKYLFRKEGQNVTLSCEQNLNHDAMYWYRQDPGQGLRLIYYSQIVNDFQKGDIAEGYSVSREKKESFPLTVTSAQKNPTAFYLCASRGTYNEQFFGPGTRLTVL.

This clone was observed many times. The chain is built from TRBV7-9 and TRBJ2-3; 11 nucleotides match TRBD1. Germline V CDR1 and CDR2: SEHNR, FQNEAQ (reference sequence). V lost 6 bases and J lost 4; bases outside the gene matches: 6. The CDR3 is 15 amino acids. CDR3 in DNA: TGTGCCAGCAGTCCCGGGACAGGGGGTCCAGATACGCAGTATTTT. Its translation is CASSPGTGGPDTQYF.

This clone came up many times. The chain has TRBV12-3 or TRBV12-4 and TRBJ1-6; 8 nucleotides line up with TRBD1. V was pared by 5 bases and J by 5 bases, with 5 bases of the junction left unmatched. The CDR3 spans 15 residues. The DNA of the CDR3 is TGTGCCAGCAGTGCAAGACAGGGGAATAATTCACCCCTCCACTTT. This gives the protein CASSARQGNNSPLHF.

The sample holds many counts of this clone. The gene calls are TRBV6-4 and TRBJ2-1, with 11 bases lining up with TRBD2. CDR1 is MRHNA and CDR2 is SNTAGT in the germline V gene. After removal of 0 bases from V and 12 bases from J, the junction contained 7 bases not matched to a gene. The CDR3 extends over 15 amino acids. CDR3: CASSDSETSGAPQFF. For the CDR3, the DNA is TGTGCCAGCAGTGACTCGGAGACTAGCGGGGCCCCGCAGTTCTTC.

This clone occurred many times. CDR3 DNA: TGTGCCAGCAGTTTATGGGGTAGTGGGAATGAAAAACTGTTTTTT. Protein: CASSLWGSGNEKLFF. The gene calls are TRBV28 and TRBJ1-4; D is undetermined. This CDR3 has 15 residues. Trimming took off 0 bases at V and 5 bases at J, with 10 bases between the two ends. Germline CDR1 and CDR2: MDHEN and SYDVKM.

The sample holds a few counts of this clone. This chain links TRBV6-2 or TRBV6-3 with TRBJ1-1; a possible D gene is TRBD1 (5 bases). The germline V and J ends were trimmed by 7 bases and 4 bases, with 13 bases remaining between them. The CDR3 has 13 amino acids. Germline CDR1 reads MNHEY; CDR2 reads SVGEGT. The CDR3 region has the DNA TGTGCCAGCACCCACGGACATAGCACTGAAGCTTTCTTT. It is translated as CASTHGHSTEAFF.

This clone ranks as medium-sized (0.01 to 0.1%). The V and J genes are TRBV11-2 and TRBJ2-7; perhaps D is TRBD1 or TRBD2 (5 bases each). Germline CDR1 and CDR2: SGHAT and FQNNGV. V was pared by 1 base and J by 0 bases, with 10 bases between. This CDR3 spans 15 amino acids. The CDR3 loop reads CASSLVGDDSYEQYF. The CDR3 DNA is TGTGCCAGCAGCTTAGTAGGGGACGACTCCTACGAGCAGTACTTC.

This clone was seen repeatedly, ten times or more. V gene TRBV25-1 combines with J gene TRBJ2-1; tentative D call: TRBD1 (6 bases). CDR1 and CDR2 from the germline V gene are MGHDK and SYGVNS. The V gene lost 2 bases and the J gene lost 7 bases, with 9 bases spanning the gap. The CDR3 is 13 residues long. The CDR3 DNA reads TGTGCCAGCAGTGAACCACAGGGAAATGAGCAGTTCTTC. Protein sequence: CASSEPQGNEQFF.

This clone appeared many times. It may be a read error: a sequence one base away is much more abundant. This chain joins TRBV6-1 and TRBJ2-1, with 7 positions matching TRBD1. The CDR3 has 14 residues. Germline CDR1 MNHNS, CDR2 SASEGT. CDR3 in DNA: TGTGCCGGCAGTCTCCCGACAGGGTGGAATGAGCAGTTCTTC. Amino acid sequence: CAGSLPTGWNEQFF.